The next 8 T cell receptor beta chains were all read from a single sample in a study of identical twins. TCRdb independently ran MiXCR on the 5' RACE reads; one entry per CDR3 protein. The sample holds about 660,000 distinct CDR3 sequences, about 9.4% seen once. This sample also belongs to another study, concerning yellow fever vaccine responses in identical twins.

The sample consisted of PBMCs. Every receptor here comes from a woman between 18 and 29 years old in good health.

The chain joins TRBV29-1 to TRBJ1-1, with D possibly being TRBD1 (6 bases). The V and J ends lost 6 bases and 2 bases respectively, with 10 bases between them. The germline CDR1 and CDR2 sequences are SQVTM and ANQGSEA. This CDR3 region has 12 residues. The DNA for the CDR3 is TGCAGCGTAGCAGGGGTCAACACTGAAGCTTTCTTT. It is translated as CSVAGVNTEAFF.

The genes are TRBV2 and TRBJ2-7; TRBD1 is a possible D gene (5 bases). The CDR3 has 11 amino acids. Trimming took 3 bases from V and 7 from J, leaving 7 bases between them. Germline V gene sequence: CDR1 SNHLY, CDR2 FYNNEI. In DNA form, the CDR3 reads TGTGCCAGCAGTGACCCAGGGGAGCAGTACTTC. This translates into CASSDPGEQYF.

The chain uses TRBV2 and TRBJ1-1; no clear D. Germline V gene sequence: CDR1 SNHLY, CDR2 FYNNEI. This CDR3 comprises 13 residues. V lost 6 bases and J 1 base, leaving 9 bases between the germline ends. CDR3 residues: CASRTVQNTEAFF. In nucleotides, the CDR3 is TGTGCCAGCAGGACCGTGCAGAACACTGAAGCTTTCTTT. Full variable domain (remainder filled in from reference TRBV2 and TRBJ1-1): EPEVTQTPSHQVTQMGQEVILRCVPISNHLYFYWYRQILGQKVEFLVSFYNNEISEKSEIFDDQFSVERPDGSNFTLKIRSTKLEDSAMYFCASRTVQNTEAFFGQGTRLTVV.

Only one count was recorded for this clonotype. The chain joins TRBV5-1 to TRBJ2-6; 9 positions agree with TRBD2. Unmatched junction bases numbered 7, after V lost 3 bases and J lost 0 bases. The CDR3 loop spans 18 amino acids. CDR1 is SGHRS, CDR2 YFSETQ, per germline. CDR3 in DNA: TGCGCCAGCAGCTACATAGCGGGGGCCCCCTCTGGGGCCAACGTCCTGACTTTC. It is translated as CASSYIAGAPSGANVLTF.

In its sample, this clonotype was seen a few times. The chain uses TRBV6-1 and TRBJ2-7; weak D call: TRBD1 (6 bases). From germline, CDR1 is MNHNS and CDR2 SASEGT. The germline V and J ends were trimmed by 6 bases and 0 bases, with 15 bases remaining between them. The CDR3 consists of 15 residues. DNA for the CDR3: TGTGCCAGCAGCGATCAAGGGGGAAGCTCCTACGAGCAGTACTTC. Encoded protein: CASSDQGGSSYEQYF.

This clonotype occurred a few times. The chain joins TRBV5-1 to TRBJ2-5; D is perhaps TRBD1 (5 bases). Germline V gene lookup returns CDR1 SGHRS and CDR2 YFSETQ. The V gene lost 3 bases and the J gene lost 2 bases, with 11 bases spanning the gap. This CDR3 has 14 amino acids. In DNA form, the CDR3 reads TGCGCCAGCAGCTCAACGACAGTGCAAGAGACCCAGTACTTC. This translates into CASSSTTVQETQYF. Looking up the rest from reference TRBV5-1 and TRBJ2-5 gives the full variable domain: KAGVTQTPRYLIKTRGQQVTLSCSPISGHRSVSWYQQTPGQGLQFLFEYFSETQRNKGNFPGRFSGRQFSNSRSEMNVSTLELGDSALYLCASSSTTVQETQYFGPGTRLLVL.

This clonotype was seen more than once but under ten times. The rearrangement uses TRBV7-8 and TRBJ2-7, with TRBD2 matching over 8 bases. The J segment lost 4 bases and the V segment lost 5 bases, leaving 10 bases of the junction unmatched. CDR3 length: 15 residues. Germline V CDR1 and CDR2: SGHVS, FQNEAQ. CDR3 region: CASSNPGGGMYEQYF. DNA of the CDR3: TGTGCCAGCAGCAATCCGGGGGGGGGCATGTACGAGCAGTACTTC.

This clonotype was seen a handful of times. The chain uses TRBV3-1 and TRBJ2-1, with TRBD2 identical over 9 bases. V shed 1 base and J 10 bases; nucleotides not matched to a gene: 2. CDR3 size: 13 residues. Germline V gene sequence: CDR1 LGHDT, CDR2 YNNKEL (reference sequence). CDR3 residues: CASSQASGIEQFF. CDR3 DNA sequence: TGTGCCAGCAGCCAAGCTAGCGGGATAGAGCAGTTCTTC.